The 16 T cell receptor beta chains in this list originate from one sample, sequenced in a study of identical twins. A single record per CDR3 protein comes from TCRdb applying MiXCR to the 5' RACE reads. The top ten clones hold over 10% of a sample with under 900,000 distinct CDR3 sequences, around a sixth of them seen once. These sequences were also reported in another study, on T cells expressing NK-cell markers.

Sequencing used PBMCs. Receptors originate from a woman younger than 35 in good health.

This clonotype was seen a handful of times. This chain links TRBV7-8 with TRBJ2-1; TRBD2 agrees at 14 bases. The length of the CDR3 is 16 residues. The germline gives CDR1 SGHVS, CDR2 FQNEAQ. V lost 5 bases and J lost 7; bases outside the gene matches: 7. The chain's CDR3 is CASSKTSGRAGNEQFF. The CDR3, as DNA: TGTGCCAGCAGCAAGACTAGCGGGAGGGCAGGGAATGAGCAGTTCTTC.

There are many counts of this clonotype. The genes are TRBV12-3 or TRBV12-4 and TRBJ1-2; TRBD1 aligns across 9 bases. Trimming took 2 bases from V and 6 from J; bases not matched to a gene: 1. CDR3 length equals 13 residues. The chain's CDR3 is CASSLRDRDGYTF. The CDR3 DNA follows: TGTGCCAGCAGTTTAAGGGACAGGGATGGCTACACCTTC.

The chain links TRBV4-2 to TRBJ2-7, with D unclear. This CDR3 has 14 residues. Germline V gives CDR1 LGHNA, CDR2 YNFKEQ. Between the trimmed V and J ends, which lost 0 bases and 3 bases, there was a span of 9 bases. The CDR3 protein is CASSQEKEIYEQYF. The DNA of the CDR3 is TGTGCCAGCAGCCAAGAGAAGGAAATCTACGAGCAGTACTTC.

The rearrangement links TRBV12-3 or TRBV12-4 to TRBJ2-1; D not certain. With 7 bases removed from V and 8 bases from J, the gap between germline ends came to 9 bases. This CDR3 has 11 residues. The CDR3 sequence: CASMGSDEQFF. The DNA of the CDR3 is TGTGCCAGCATGGGGTCGGATGAGCAGTTCTTC.

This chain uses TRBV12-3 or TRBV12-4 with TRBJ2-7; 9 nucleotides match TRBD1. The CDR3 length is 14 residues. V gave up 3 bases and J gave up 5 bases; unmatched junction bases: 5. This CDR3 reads CASSFWDRVDEQYF. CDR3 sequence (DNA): TGTGCCAGCAGTTTCTGGGACAGGGTGGACGAGCAGTACTTC.

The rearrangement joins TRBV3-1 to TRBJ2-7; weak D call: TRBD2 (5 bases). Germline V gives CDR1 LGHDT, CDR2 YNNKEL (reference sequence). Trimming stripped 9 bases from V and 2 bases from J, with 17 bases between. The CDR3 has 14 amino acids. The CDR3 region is CARLEAGPTYEQYF. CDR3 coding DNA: TGTGCCAGGTTGGAGGCAGGTCCCACCTACGAGCAGTACTTC.

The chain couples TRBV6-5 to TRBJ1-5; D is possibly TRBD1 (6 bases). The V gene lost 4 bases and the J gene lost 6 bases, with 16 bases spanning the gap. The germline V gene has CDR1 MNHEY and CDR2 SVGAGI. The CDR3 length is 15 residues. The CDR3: CASSSQGRRGQPQHF. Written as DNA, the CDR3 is TGTGCCAGCAGTTCTCAGGGGAGGAGGGGTCAGCCCCAGCATTTT.

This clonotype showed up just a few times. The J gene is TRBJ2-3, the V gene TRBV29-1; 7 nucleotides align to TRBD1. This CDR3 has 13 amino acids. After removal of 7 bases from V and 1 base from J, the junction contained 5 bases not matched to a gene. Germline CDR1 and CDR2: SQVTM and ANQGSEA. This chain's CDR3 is CSAGDSGTDTQYF. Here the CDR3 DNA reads TGCAGCGCTGGGGACAGCGGCACAGATACGCAGTATTTT.

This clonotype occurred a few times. The CDR3 protein is CASRPRPHRGNTEAFF. The DNA of the CDR3 is TGTGCCAGCAGACCCCGACCCCACCGGGGGAACACTGAAGCTTTCTTT. V gene TRBV12-3 or TRBV12-4 combines with J gene TRBJ1-1, with D hard to call. Between the trimmed V and J ends, which lost 6 bases and 1 base, there was a span of 18 bases. The CDR3 runs 16 residues.

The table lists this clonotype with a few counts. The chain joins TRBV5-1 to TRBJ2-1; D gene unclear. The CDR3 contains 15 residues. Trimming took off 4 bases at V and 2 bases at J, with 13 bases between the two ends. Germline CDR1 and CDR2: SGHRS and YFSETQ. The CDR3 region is CASSPSAQAYNEQFF. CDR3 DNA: TGCGCCAGCAGCCCCTCGGCCCAGGCCTACAATGAGCAGTTCTTC.

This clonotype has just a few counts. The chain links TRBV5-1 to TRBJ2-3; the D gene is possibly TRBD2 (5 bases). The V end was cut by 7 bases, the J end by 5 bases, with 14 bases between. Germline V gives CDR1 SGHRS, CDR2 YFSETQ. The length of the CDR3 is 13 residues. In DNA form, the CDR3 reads TGCGCCAGCGGGCCGGGGTGGGGAGATACGCAGTATTTT. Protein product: CASGPGWGDTQYF.

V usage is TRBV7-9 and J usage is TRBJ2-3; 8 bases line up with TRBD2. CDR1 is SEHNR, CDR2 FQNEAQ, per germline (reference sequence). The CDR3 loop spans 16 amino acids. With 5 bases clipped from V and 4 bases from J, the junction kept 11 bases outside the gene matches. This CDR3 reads CASSLREGPVADTQYF. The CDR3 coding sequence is TGTGCCAGCAGCCTCCGGGAGGGCCCTGTCGCAGATACGCAGTATTTT.

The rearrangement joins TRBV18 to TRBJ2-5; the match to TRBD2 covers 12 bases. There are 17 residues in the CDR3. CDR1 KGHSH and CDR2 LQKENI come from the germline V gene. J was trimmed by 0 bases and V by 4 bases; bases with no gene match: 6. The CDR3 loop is CASSQTSGGPNQETQYF. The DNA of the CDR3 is TGTGCCAGCTCACAGACTAGCGGGGGACCAAACCAAGAGACCCAGTACTTC.

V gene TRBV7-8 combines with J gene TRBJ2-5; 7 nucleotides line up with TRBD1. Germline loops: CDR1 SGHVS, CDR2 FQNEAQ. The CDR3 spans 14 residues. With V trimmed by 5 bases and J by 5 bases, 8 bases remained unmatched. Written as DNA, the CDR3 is TGTGCCAGCAGCCCAGACAGGGTATGGGAGACCCAGTACTTC. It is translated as CASSPDRVWETQYF.

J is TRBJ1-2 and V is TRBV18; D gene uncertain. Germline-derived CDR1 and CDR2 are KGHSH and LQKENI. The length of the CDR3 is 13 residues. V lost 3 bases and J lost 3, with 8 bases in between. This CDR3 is CASSPGSDYGYTF. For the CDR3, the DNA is TGTGCCAGCTCACCCGGGTCCGACTATGGCTACACCTTC.

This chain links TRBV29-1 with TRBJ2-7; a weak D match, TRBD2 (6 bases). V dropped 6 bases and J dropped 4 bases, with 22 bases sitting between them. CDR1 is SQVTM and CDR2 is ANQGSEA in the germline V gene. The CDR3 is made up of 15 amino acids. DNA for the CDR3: TGCAGCGTCCGAGGCGCGGAGGGCGGTAGATACGAGCAGTACTTC. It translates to CSVRGAEGGRYEQYF.